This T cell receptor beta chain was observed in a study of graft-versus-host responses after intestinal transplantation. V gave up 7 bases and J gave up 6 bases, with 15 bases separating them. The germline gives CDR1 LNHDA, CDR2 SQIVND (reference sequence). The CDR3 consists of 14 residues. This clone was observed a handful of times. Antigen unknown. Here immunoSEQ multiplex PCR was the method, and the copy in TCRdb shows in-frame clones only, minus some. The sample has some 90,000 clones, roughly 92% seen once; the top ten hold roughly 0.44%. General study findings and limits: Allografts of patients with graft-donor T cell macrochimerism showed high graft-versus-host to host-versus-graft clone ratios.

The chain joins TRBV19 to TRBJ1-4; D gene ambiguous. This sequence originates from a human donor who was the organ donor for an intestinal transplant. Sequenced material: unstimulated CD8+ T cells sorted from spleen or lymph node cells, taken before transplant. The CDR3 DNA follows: TGTGCCAGTACCCCACTGGGCACGGATGAAAAACTGTTTTTT. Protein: CASTPLGTDEKLFF.